This TCR beta chain came from a study of cytomegalovirus exposure and HLA in healthy donors. Study outcomes and limitations: Sequencing depth across donors, presence/absence analyses assumed, was roughly uniform. For most subjects, TCR beta sequences were reported to predict HLA-A and HLA-B alleles with accuracy.

Germline CDR1 and CDR2: MNHNS and SASEGT. The CDR3 extends over 14 amino acids. The V gene lost 3 bases and the J gene lost 3 bases, with 10 bases spanning the gap. PCR used 60 Vbeta primers and 13 Jbeta primers. Generated by immunoSEQ multiplex PCR, the TCRdb table keeps only in-frame clones and is missing some. The sample comprises some 54,000 clones, over 75% of which are singletons, and under 7% rests with the top ten. Healthy bone marrow donors made up the donors. As for this clone: Its matching antigen is unknown.

Sequencing was carried out using PBMCs. This chain joins TRBV6-1 and TRBJ2-3, with D possibly TRBD1 on 7 matching bases. The sequence came from a male donor in good health and CMV-seronegative. CDR3: CASSETGRTDTQYF. CDR3 sequence (DNA): TGTGCCAGCAGTGAGACAGGGAGGACAGATACGCAGTATTTT.